This entry features one T cell receptor (beta chain) sequence. What it binds is unknown. The data were produced by immunoSEQ multiplex PCR, yet TCRdb's version contains in-frame clones alone and is incomplete. This sample has roughly 62,000 clones, with 76% found just once. The CDR3 sequence is 14 residues long. Germline CDR1 SGHNT, CDR2 YYREEE (reference sequence). V was pared by 4 bases and J by 2 bases, with 3 bases of the junction left unmatched. This entry comes from a study of T cell responses to AZD1222 COVID-19 vaccine. On the study more broadly: Second-dose intervals near 4 or 12 weeks were combined. Study-wide results and limits: Two AZD1222 doses significantly raised spike-specific TCR breadth and depth over controls. Baseline antibody screening turned up just a handful of seropositive AZD1222 recipients. Spike-wide coverage was observed for vaccine-associated CD4 TCRs, with dominant responses at 160-218 and 743-854.

The material sequenced was peripheral blood, taken on day 0 of AZD1222 vaccination. The receptor was isolated from an adult in good health. The chain joins TRBV5-4 to TRBJ2-1; 7 bases fit TRBD2. The CDR3 nucleotides are TGTGCCAGCAGCGGGGGGGAGGCCTACAATGAGCAGTTCTTC. It is translated as CASSGGEAYNEQFF. The complete variable domain, with remaining parts taken from reference TRBV5-4 and TRBJ2-1, reads ETGVTQSPTHLIKTRGQQVTLRCSSQSGHNTVSWYQQALGQGPQFIFQYYREEENGRGNFPPRFSGLQFPNYSSELNVNALELDDSALYLCASSGGEAYNEQFFGPGTRLTVL.